This TCR beta chain was sequenced for a study of blood T cell repertoires in COVID-19. After removal of 6 bases from V and 4 bases from J, the junction contained 7 bases not matched to a gene. Germline values: CDR1 ENHRY, CDR2 SYGVKD. CDR3 length: 15 residues. Per the study methods: From reference gene primer amplification, estimates of nucleated cell counts were derived. Libraries were prepared by immunoSEQ multiplex PCR; TCRdb keeps only in-frame clonotypes and omits some of them. The DNA gave D and trimming, while V, J and clone size come from that table. The sample includes 180,000 or so clones, approximately 84% seen only once; the top ten take approximately 6.9%.

J is TRBJ2-5 and V is TRBV10-3; 11 bases agree with TRBD2. This TCR derives from a human donor with acute or convalescent COVID-19. The donor label of this sample is uncertain. The sequenced sample consisted of peripheral blood. CDR3 residues: CAISAGTSGRETQYF. The DNA for the CDR3 is TGTGCCATCAGCGCGGGGACTAGCGGACGAGAGACCCAGTACTTC.